Each of the 7 T cell receptor beta chains below was sequenced from the same sample in a study of blood T cell repertoires in COVID-19. Produced via immunoSEQ multiplex PCR; TCRdb's table is partial and in-frame only. The profile shows under 150,000 clones, 84% of them singletons. Sequenced: PBMCs or T cells enriched from blood (not recorded which). The receptor source for this set is a man aged 50 to 60 in a cohort exposed to, infected with or recovered from COVID-19 (not recorded which).

The chain has TRBV6-6 and TRBJ2-5; 7 nucleotides match TRBD1. The CDR3 runs to 16 residues. V lost 5 bases to trimming and J lost 5 bases; unmatched junction nucleotides: 14. Germline values: CDR1 MNHNY, CDR2 SVGAGI (reference sequence). The CDR3 here is CASSPIEGAGDETQYF. The DNA for the CDR3 is TGTGCCAGCAGTCCCATAGAGGGGGCCGGTGACGAGACCCAGTACTTC.

V gene TRBV19 combines with J gene TRBJ1-1; D ambiguous. Between the trimmed V and J ends, which lost 6 bases and 1 base, there was a span of 15 bases. The CDR3 contains 15 residues. CDR1 is LNHDA and CDR2 is SQIVND in the germline V gene (reference sequence). CDR3 coding DNA: TGTGCCAGTAGAGACCACGGAAGAGGGAACACTGAAGCTTTCTTT. Amino acid sequence: CASRDHGRGNTEAFF.

The V call is TRBV19, the J call TRBJ2-7; 9 nucleotides agree with TRBD2. CDR1 LNHDA and CDR2 SQIVND come from the germline V gene (reference sequence). V was clipped by 5 bases and J by 6 bases; unmatched bases: 5. The CDR3 has 13 residues. DNA of the CDR3: TGTGCCAGTAGTTGGGGACTAGCTGTCGAGCAGTACTTC. Its translation: CASSWGLAVEQYF.

This rearrangement joins TRBV7-2 to TRBJ2-1; D not resolved. The CDR3 covers 14 residues. The ends were cut back, 2 bases at V and 5 bases at J, with 10 bases in the middle. Germline values: CDR1 SGHTA, CDR2 FQGNSA. The CDR3 here is CASSLRQEHNEQFF. The DNA for the CDR3 is TGTGCCAGCAGCTTAAGGCAGGAACACAATGAGCAGTTCTTC.

The J gene is TRBJ2-3, the V gene TRBV10-1; 9 nucleotides match TRBD1. J was trimmed by 2 bases and V by 5 bases; bases with no gene match: 5. Germline V lookup: CDR1 WNHNN, CDR2 SYGVQD (reference sequence). The CDR3 extends over 15 amino acids. In DNA form, the CDR3 reads TGCGCCAGCAGTCCCGGACAGGGGATCACAGATACGCAGTATTTT. Protein: CASSPGQGITDTQYF.

The J gene is TRBJ1-2, the V gene TRBV5-1, with 8 bases matching TRBD1. Germline CDR1 and CDR2: SGHRS and YFSETQ. V lost 0 bases and J lost 3; bases outside the gene matches: 1. The CDR3 is 14 amino acids. CDR3 residues: CASSLGQGYYGYTF. The CDR3 DNA is TGCGCCAGCAGCTTGGGACAGGGGTACTATGGCTACACCTTC.

The rearrangement links TRBV15 to TRBJ1-2, with D tentatively TRBD1 (6 bases). This CDR3 is built from 12 residues. V gave up 4 bases and J gave up 8 bases, with 11 bases separating them. In germline, CDR1 is LNHNV, CDR2 YYDKDF (reference sequence). CDR3 amino acids: CATSTNRVGYTF. As DNA, the CDR3 is TGTGCCACCAGCACCAACAGGGTCGGCTACACCTTC.